The table lists the clone carrying this T cell receptor (beta chain) with many counts. At one boundary the junction diverges from the germline segment, which might be a read error. The CDR3 consists of 15 residues. From germline, CDR1 is DFQATT and CDR2 SNEGSKA (reference sequence). TCRdb ran MiXCR on the 5' RACE reads and lists one entry per CDR3 protein. The table includes 50,000 or so distinct CDR3 sequences, over 7% detected once. The data belong to a study of early T cells in non-severe SARS-CoV-2 infection. The chain is built from TRBV20-1 and TRBJ1-5; D remains unclear. Sequenced material: whole blood. The TCR comes from an adult who was a healthcare worker with PCR-confirmed SARS-CoV-2 infection or an uninfected control (not recorded which). The CDR3 protein is CSARESVGSNQPQHF. DNA of the CDR3: TGCAGTGCTCGAGAATCGGTGGGTAGCAATCAGCCCCAGCATTTT.